This T cell receptor beta chain was identified during a study of blood T cells in healthy people across ages. Then a second PCR, running about 7 to 11 cycles, was carried out with a sample-barcoded 5' primer and a J-beta primer mix. TCRdb re-analysed the 5' RACE reads in MiXCR, keeping a single row per CDR3 protein. The profile shows more than 1 million distinct CDR3 sequences, 35% to 50% of them singletons. V was clipped by 5 bases and J by 7 bases, with 18 bases between them. The CDR3 is made up of 15 amino acids. The germline V gene encodes CDR1 MNHNS and CDR2 SASEGT. The chain recombines TRBV6-1 with TRBJ2-1, with D perhaps given as TRBD1 or TRBD2 (5 bases each). Sequencing input: blood. The receptor was isolated from a woman aged 55-75 years in good health. CDR3 nucleotides: TGTGCCAGCAGTTCCTCCTGGGGGACGATGAATGAGCAGTTCTTC. Amino acid sequence: CASSSSWGTMNEQFF.